This TCR beta chain comes out of a study of Tregs in tolerant kidney transplant recipients. Findings of the study overall: Expanding Tregs on activated donor B cells appeared to best identify donor-specific TCRbeta clones.

Using immunoSEQ multiplex PCR, the repertoire was profiled, and TCRdb retains in-frame clones only, with some absent. The sample totals roughly 34,000 clones. With respect to this clone: Its cognate antigen is unknown. The read ends 3 residues shy of where the CDR3 ends; the end is completed using the germline J gene.

Trimming left V 5 bases short and J 6 bases short, with 7 bases between. CDR1 is LNHDA, CDR2 SQIVND, per germline (reference sequence). The CDR3 totals 12 residues. The specimen comprised CD8+ T cells from blood, sampled before the transplant. The TCR originated in a human donor who received a combined kidney and bone marrow transplant. The chain combines TRBV19 with TRBJ2-2, with unresolved D. CDR3 in amino acids: CASSFLPGELFF. Partial CDR3 DNA: TGTGCCAGTAGTTTCCTACCCGGGGAG.